The 18 T cell receptor beta chains below come from one sample, sequenced in a study of T cells in Graves' hyperthyroidism and ophthalmopathy. Authors of the study amplified TCR beta CDR3 regions from RNA transcripts. TCR CDR3 underwent first-round RT-PCR with the HTBI primer set. TCRdb reanalysed the multiplex PCR reads using MiXCR and keeps one entry per CDR3 protein. This table has over 650,000 distinct CDR3 sequences, approximately 42% appearing once. Sequences were obtained from peripheral blood or thyroid tissue (not recorded which). The receptor source for this set is an adult man with Graves' disease, either hyperthyroidism or ophthalmopathy (not recorded which).

This chain uses TRBV6-5 with TRBJ1-1; tentatively, D is TRBD1 (6 bases). Per germline, CDR1 MNHEY and CDR2 SVGAGI. The ends were cut back, 6 bases at V and 1 base at J, with 15 bases in the middle. The CDR3 runs to 15 residues. CDR3 amino acids: CASRASQGRNTEAFF. The CDR3 DNA sequence: TGTGCCAGCAGAGCATCACAGGGTAGGAACACTGAAGCTTTCTTT.

The CDR3 sequence: CSVAGYGNTIYF. In DNA, the CDR3 is TGCAGCGTTGCGGGCTACGGAAACACCATATATTTT. This chain joins TRBV29-1 and TRBJ1-3; D uncertain. The CDR3 runs 12 residues. The V gene's germline CDR1 is SQVTM and CDR2 ANQGSEA. Trimming took off 4 bases at V and 4 bases at J, with 8 bases between the two ends.

The chain couples TRBV2 to TRBJ1-6; possibly TRBD1 for D (5 bases). The length of the CDR3 is 14 residues. Deletions cut 5 bases from V and 10 bases from J, with 15 bases between. The V gene's germline CDR1 is SNHLY and CDR2 FYNNEI. The CDR3 here is CASSFRGFGSPLHF. CDR3 bases: TGTGCCAGCAGTTTTAGGGGCTTTGGCTCACCCCTCCACTTT.

This clonotype was counted between two and nine times. The rearrangement uses TRBV20-1 and TRBJ1-5; 9 nucleotides agree with TRBD1. Germline V gene sequence: CDR1 DFQATT, CDR2 SNEGSKA (reference sequence). This CDR3 is built from 15 residues. V shed 3 bases, J shed 5 bases, and the junction held 8 bases outside the gene matches. The CDR3 is CSASRGTGRDQPQHF. CDR3 coding DNA: TGCAGTGCTAGCCGTGGGACAGGGAGGGATCAGCCCCAGCATTTT.

For the CDR3, the DNA is TGTGCCATCAGTGGTTTCGAGGGGGAGAACGGGGAGCTGTTTTTT. It translates to CAISGFEGENGELFF. V is TRBV10-3 and J is TRBJ2-2; a weak D match, TRBD1 (6 bases). Germline V lookup: CDR1 ENHRY, CDR2 SYGVKD. The CDR3 loop spans 15 amino acids. V lost 4 bases and J 7 bases, leaving 16 bases between the germline ends.

This clonotype appeared a few times. V gene TRBV29-1 combines with J gene TRBJ2-5; TRBD2 matches 8 bases. This CDR3 contains 11 residues. The germline V gene has CDR1 SQVTM and CDR2 ANQGSEA. The CDR3 is CRETSEETQYF. CDR3 nucleotide sequence: TGCAGAGAGACTAGCGAAGAGACCCAGTACTTC. The complete variable domain, with remaining parts taken from reference TRBV29-1 and TRBJ2-5, reads SAVISQKPSRDICQRGTSLTIQCQVDSQVTMMFWYRQQPGQSLTLIATANQGSEATYESGFVIDKFPISRPNLTFSTLTVSNMSPEDSSIYLCRETSEETQYFGPGTRLLVL.

The chain couples TRBV15 to TRBJ2-7, with D possibly matching TRBD2 (5 bases). Germline assignment: CDR1 LNHNV and CDR2 YYDKDF (reference sequence). The CDR3 length is 12 residues. V lost 10 bases and J lost 5, with 15 bases in between. Here the CDR3 reads CASGLRVHEQYF. The DNA for the CDR3 is TGTGCCAGCGGGTTGAGGGTTCACGAGCAGTACTTC.

The chain recombines TRBV11-1 with TRBJ1-5; D may be TRBD1 (6 bases). Germline V gene lookup returns CDR1 SGHAT and CDR2 FQDESV (reference sequence). V was clipped by 6 bases and J by 3 bases, with 21 bases between them. The CDR3 consists of 17 residues. CDR3 sequence reads: CASRPHQAQGYNQPQHF. DNA for the CDR3: TGTGCCAGCAGACCCCACCAGGCTCAGGGGTACAATCAGCCCCAGCATTTT.

This clonotype was seen many times. The V call is TRBV12-3 or TRBV12-4, the J call TRBJ1-2; D ambiguous. Trimming took 5 bases from V and 3 from J, leaving 10 bases between them. CDR3 length: 13 amino acids. CDR3 bases: TGTGCCAGCAGTCTGGGTGGCCACTATGGCTACACCTTC. Amino acids: CASSLGGHYGYTF.

The chain employs TRBV6-5 and TRBJ1-2; possibly TRBD1 for D (5 bases). V was clipped by 0 bases and J by 4 bases, with 24 bases between them. Germline assignment: CDR1 MNHEY and CDR2 SVGAGI. There are 19 residues in the CDR3. In nucleotides, the CDR3 is TGTGCCAGCAGTTACTCGCCGGCCAGGGTCAGACCCTGGACCTATGGCTACACCTTC. This codes for CASSYSPARVRPWTYGYTF.

Details on this clonotype: A read error may explain this, as a much larger clone is one base away. The genes are TRBV29-1 and TRBJ1-6, with 9 bases fitting TRBD1. The trim removed 6 bases at V and 9 bases at J, leaving 3 bases unmatched. CDR3 length equals 12 residues. Per the germline V gene, CDR1 is SQVTM and CDR2 is ANQGSEA. In DNA form, the CDR3 reads TGCAGCGTCGGGACAGGGATTTCACCCCTCCACTTT. Residues: CSVGTGISPLHF.

The V call is TRBV20-1, the J call TRBJ2-7; TRBD2 matches at 10 bases. The V segment lost 0 bases and the J segment 4 bases; nucleotides outside the gene matches: 0. The CDR3 loop spans 13 amino acids. CDR1 and CDR2 (germline): DFQATT, SNEGSKA (reference sequence). The CDR3 spells CSAREGLAYEQYF. The CDR3 nucleotides are TGCAGTGCTAGAGAGGGACTAGCGTACGAGCAGTACTTC.

Comments on this clonotype: It may be a read error: a sequence one base away is much more abundant. The V and J genes are TRBV10-3 and TRBJ2-5; TRBD2 matches at 9 bases. V shed 6 bases and J 7 bases; nucleotides not matched to a gene: 9. Germline CDR1 ENHRY, CDR2 SYGVKD. The CDR3 totals 14 residues. The CDR3 loop is CAIRETSGEGTQYF. The CDR3 DNA is TGTGCCATCAGAGAGACTAGCGGAGAAGGGACCCAGTACTTC.

The chain joins TRBV2 to TRBJ1-2; a weak D match, TRBD1 (6 bases). From germline, CDR1 is SNHLY and CDR2 FYNNEI. The CDR3 contains 12 residues. V lost 5 bases and J 12 bases, leaving 16 bases between the germline ends. CDR3 nucleotide sequence: TGTGCCAGCAGTCTGCACAGGGCTGGAAACACCTTC. Encoded protein: CASSLHRAGNTF.

The chain is built from TRBV7-6 and TRBJ2-5; 13 bases match TRBD2. The end of the DNA aligns better with TRBJ2-7, so the J call may be wrong. This CDR3 region has 16 residues. Germline CDR1 reads SGHVS; CDR2 reads FNYEAQ. As DNA, the CDR3 is TGTGCCAGCAGGGGTGGACTAGCGGGAGCAGGGTACGAGCAGTACTTC. It specifies CASRGGLAGAGYEQYF.

This clonotype has only a few counts. The chain recombines TRBV6-5 with TRBJ2-7; tentative D call: TRBD1 (6 bases). The germline V and J ends were trimmed by 5 bases and 3 bases, with 17 bases remaining between them. This CDR3 contains 15 residues. From germline, CDR1 is MNHEY and CDR2 SVGAGI. CDR3 sequence: CASSEARGGNYEQYF. In nucleotides, the CDR3 is TGTGCCAGCAGTGAAGCGCGTGGGGGCAACTACGAGCAGTACTTC.

Regarding this clonotype: This sequence may be a read error, since a much larger clone differs from it by one base. Because it lacks the conserved phenylalanine or tryptophan at the end, this CDR3 is likely a read error. The rearrangement uses TRBV7-9 and TRBJ2-7; D gene ambiguous. Trimming left V 1 base short and J 1 base short, with 8 bases between. Germline V lookup: CDR1 SEHNR, CDR2 FQNEAQ (reference sequence). CDR3 size: 14 residues. The CDR3 DNA follows: TGTGCCAGCAGCTTAGTGGTCAGATCCTACGAGCAGTACTCC. It specifies CASSLVVRSYEQYS.

This rearrangement joins TRBV19 to TRBJ1-1; a possible D gene is TRBD1 (6 bases). The CDR3 is 12 residues long. The germline V gene encodes CDR1 LNHDA and CDR2 SQIVND (reference sequence). V was trimmed by 9 bases and J by 8 bases, leaving 16 bases between them. The CDR3 nucleotides are TGTGCCAGCAGCAAGGACAGTGAGGAAGCTTTCTTT. Translation: CASSKDSEEAFF.